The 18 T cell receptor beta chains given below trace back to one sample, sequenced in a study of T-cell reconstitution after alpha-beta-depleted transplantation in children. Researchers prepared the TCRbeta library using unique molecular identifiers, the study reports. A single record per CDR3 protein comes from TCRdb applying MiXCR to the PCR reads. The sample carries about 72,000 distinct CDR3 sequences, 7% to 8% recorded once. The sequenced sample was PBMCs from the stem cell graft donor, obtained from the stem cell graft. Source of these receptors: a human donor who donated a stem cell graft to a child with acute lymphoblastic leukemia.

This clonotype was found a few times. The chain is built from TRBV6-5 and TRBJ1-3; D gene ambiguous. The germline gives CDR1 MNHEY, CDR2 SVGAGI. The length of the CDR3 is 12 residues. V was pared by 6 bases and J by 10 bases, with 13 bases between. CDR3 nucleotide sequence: TGTGCCAGCAGCCCACGCGGTAGGACCATATATTTT. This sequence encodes CASSPRGRTIYF.

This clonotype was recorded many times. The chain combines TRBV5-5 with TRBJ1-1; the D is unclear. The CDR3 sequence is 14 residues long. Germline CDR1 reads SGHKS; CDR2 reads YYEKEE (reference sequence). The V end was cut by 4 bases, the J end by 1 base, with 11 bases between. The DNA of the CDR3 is TGTGCCAGCAGCCCCGGGCCCCAGAACACTGAAGCTTTCTTT. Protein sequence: CASSPGPQNTEAFF. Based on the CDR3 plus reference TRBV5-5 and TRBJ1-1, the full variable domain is DAGVTQSPTHLIKTRGQQVTLRCSPISGHKSVSWYQQVLGQGPQFIFQYYEKEERGRGNFPDRFSARQFPNYSSELNVNALLLGDSALYLCASSPGPQNTEAFFGQGTRLTVV.

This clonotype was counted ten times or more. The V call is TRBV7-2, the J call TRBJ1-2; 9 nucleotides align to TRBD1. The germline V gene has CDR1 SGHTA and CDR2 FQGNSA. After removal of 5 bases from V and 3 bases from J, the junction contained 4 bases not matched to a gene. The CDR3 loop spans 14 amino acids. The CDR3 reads CASSLQGADYGYTF. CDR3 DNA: TGTGCCAGCAGCCTACAGGGGGCTGACTATGGCTACACCTTC.

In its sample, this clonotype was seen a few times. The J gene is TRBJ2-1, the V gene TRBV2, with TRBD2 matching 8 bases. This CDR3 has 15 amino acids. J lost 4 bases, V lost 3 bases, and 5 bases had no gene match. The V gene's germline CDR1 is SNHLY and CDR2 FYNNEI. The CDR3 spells CASSDTRGGYNEQFF. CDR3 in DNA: TGTGCCAGCAGTGATACACGGGGGGGTTACAATGAGCAGTTCTTC.

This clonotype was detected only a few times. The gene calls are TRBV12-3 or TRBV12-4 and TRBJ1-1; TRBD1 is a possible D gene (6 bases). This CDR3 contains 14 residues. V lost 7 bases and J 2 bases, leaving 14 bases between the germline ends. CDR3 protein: CASTYRAANTEAFF. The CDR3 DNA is TGTGCCAGCACCTACAGGGCGGCAAACACTGAAGCTTTCTTT.

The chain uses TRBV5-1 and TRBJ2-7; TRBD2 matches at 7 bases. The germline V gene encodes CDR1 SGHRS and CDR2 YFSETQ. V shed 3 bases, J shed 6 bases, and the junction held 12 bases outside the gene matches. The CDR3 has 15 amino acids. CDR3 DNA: TGCGCCAGCAGCTCAGGACTAGGGGATCTCTCCGAGCAGTACTTC. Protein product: CASSSGLGDLSEQYF.

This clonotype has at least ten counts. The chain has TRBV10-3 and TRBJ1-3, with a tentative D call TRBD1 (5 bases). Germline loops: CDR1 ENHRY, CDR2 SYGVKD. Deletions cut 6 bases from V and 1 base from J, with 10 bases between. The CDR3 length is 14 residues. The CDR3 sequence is CAIRTDLSGNTIYF. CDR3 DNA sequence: TGTGCCATCAGGACAGACCTTTCTGGAAACACCATATATTTT.

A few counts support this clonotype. CDR3 nucleotides: TGCGCCAGCAGCCAAGGTCTAGCGGGGGGCTACGAGCAGTACTTC. Translated, it gives CASSQGLAGGYEQYF. The chain has TRBV4-1 and TRBJ2-7, with 11 nucleotides matching TRBD2. The trim removed 1 base at V and 3 bases at J, leaving 2 bases unmatched. The V gene's germline CDR1 is MGHRA and CDR2 YSYEKL. This CDR3 region has 15 residues.

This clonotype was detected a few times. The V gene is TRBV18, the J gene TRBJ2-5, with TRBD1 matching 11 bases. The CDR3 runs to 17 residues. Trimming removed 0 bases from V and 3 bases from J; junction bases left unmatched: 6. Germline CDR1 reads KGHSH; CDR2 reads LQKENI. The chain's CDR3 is CASSPPPWTGGEETQYF. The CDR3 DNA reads TGTGCCAGCTCACCACCCCCCTGGACAGGGGGCGAAGAGACCCAGTACTTC.

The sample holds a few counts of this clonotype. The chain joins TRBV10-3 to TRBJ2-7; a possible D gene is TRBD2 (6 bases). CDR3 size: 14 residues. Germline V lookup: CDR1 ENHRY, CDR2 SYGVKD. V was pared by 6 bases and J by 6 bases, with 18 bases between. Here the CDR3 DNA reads TGTGCCATCAGCGCCACGGAGGGAAGACGCGAGCAGTACTTC. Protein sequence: CAISATEGRREQYF.

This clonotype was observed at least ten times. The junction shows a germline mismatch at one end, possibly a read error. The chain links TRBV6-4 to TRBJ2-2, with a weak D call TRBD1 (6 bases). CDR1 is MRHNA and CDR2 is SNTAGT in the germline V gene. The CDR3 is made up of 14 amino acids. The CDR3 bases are TGTGCCAGCAGTGCAGGGGTGGACACCGTGGAGCTGTTTTTT. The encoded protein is CASSAGVDTVELFF.

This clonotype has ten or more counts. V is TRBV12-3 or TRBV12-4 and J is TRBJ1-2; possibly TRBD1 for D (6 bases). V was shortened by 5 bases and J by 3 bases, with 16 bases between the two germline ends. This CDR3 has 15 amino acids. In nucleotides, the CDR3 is TGTGCCAGCAGTCGCCAGGGGCGCGGGGACTATGGCTACACCTTC. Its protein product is CASSRQGRGDYGYTF.

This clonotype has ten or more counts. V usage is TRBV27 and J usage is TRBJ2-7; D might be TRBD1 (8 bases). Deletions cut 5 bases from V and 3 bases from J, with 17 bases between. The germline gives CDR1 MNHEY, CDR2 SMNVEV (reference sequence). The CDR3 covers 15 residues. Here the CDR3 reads CASSTYRGGRYEQYF. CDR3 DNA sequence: TGTGCCAGCAGTACGTACAGGGGGGGCCGCTACGAGCAGTACTTC.

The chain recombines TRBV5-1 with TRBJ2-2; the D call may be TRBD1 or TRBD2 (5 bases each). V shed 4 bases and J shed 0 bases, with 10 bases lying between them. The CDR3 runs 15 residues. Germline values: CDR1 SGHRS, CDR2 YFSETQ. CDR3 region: CASSPGTPNTGELFF. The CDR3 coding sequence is TGCGCCAGCAGCCCCGGGACCCCGAACACCGGGGAGCTGTTTTTT.

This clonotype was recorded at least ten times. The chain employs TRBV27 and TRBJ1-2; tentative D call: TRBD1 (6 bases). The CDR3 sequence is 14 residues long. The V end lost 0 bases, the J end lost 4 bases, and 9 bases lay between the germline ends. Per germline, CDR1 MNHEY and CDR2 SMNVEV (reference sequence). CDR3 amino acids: CASSLSARGYGYTF. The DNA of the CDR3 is TGTGCCAGCAGTTTATCTGCCAGGGGCTATGGCTACACCTTC.

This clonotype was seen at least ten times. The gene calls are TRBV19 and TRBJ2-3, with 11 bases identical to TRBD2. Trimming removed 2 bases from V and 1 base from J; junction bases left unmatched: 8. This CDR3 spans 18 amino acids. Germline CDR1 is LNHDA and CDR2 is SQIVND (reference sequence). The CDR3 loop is CASSIRLAGMWGTDTQYF. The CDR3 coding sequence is TGTGCCAGTAGTATAAGACTAGCGGGGATGTGGGGCACAGATACGCAGTATTTT.

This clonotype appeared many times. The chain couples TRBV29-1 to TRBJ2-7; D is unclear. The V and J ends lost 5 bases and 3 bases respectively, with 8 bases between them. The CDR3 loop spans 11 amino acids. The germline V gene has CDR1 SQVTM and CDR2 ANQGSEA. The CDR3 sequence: CSVSALYEQYF. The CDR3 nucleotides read TGCAGCGTTTCAGCCCTCTACGAGCAGTACTTC.

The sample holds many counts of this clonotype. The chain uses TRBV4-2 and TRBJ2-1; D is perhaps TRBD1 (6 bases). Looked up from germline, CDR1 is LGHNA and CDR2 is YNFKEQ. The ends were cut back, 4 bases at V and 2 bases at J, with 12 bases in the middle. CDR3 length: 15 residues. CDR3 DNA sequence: TGTGCCAGCAGCCCTATCCGGGACACCTACAATGAGCAGTTCTTC. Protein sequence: CASSPIRDTYNEQFF.